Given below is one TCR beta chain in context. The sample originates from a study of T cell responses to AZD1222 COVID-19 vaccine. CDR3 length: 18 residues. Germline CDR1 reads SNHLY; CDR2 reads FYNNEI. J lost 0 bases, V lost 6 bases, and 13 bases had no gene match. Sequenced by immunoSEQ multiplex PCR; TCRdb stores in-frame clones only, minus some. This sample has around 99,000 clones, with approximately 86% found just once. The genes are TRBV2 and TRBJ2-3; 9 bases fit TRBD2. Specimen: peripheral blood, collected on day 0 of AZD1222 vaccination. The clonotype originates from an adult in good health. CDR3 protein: CASSSGGTSRTSTDTQYF. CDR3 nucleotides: TGTGCCAGCAGCTCCGGCGGGACTAGCAGAACTAGCACAGATACGCAGTATTTT.